This TCR beta chain was identified during a study of blood T cell repertoires in COVID-19. For the study at large: Whether acute or convalescent, the COVID-19 samples came from the United States, Italy and Spain. Sample material is recorded as cDNA or gDNA derived from T cells, B-cell-depleted T cells, or PBMCs.

Concerning this clone itself: The junction does not match germline at one end; this may be a read error. This same CDR3 is encoded by further DNA sequences in the sample.

Under the authors' procedure: Counts of nucleated cells, estimated from reference gene primer amplification, were obtained. Libraries were prepared by immunoSEQ multiplex PCR; TCRdb keeps only in-frame clonotypes and omits some of them. V and J calls and clone size are given by that table; D and trimming were obtained from the DNA. Here the sample spans roughly 72,000 clones, roughly nine tenths being singletons. The CDR3 is 15 amino acids. CDR1 is SQVTM, CDR2 ANQGSEA, per germline. The TCR was taken from a human donor in a cohort sampled during active COVID-19. The material sequenced was peripheral blood. The chain is built from TRBV29-1 and TRBJ2-2; 7 bases agree with TRBD1. CDR3 sequence reads: CSVSAGTANTGELFF. DNA for the CDR3: TGCAGCGTTTCTGCCGGGACAGCGAACACCGGAGAGCTGTTTTTT.